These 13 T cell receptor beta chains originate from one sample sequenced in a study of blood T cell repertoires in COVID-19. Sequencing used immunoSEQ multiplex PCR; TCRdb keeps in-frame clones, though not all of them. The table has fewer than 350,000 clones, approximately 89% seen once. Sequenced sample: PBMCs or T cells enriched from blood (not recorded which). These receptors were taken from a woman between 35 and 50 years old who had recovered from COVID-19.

For the CDR3, the DNA is TGTGCCAGCAGCGTCCGGGAGCTTTACAATGAGCAGTTCTTC. Translated, it gives CASSVRELYNEQFF. The chain recombines TRBV5-4 with TRBJ2-1; perhaps TRBD2 as D (6 bases). V lost 4 bases and J lost 4, with 12 bases in between. The CDR3 runs to 14 residues. CDR1 and CDR2 from the germline V gene are SGHNT and YYREEE (reference sequence).

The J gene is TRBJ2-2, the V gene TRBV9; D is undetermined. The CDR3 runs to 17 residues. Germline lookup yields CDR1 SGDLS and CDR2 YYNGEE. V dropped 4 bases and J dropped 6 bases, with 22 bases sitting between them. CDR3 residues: CASSPHQWPQLAGELFF. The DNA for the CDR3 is TGTGCCAGCAGCCCACACCAATGGCCTCAGTTGGCCGGGGAGCTGTTTTTT.

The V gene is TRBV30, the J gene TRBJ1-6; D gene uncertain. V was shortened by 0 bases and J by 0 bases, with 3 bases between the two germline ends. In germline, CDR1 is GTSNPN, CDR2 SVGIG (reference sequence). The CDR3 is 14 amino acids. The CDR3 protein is CAWSVASYNSPLHF. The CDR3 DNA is TGTGCCTGGAGTGTAGCCTCCTATAATTCACCCCTCCACTTT.

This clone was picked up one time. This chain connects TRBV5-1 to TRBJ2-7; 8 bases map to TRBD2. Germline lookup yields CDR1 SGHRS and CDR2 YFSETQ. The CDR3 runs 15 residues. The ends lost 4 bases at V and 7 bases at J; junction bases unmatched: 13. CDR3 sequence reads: CASSRDGGDPWEQYF. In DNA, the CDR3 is TGCGCCAGCAGCAGAGACGGGGGGGACCCCTGGGAGCAGTACTTC.

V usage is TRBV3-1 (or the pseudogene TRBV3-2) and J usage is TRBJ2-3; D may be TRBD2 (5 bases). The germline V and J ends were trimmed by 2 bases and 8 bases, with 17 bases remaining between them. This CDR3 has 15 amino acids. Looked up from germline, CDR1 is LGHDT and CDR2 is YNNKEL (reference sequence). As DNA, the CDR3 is TGTGCCAGCAGCCAATTATTTGGGATCCGGGGTACGCAGTATTTT. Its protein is CASSQLFGIRGTQYF.

The CDR3 sequence: CASRPERGVLEQFF. The CDR3, as DNA: TGTGCCAGCAGACCGGAGCGGGGGGTCCTGGAGCAGTTCTTC. The chain couples TRBV7-2 to TRBJ2-1, with 9 bases fitting TRBD2. This CDR3 has 14 residues. Losses at the gene ends were 6 bases for V and 10 bases for J; bases not matched to a gene: 10. Germline V gene data show CDR1 as SGHTA and CDR2 as FQGNSA.

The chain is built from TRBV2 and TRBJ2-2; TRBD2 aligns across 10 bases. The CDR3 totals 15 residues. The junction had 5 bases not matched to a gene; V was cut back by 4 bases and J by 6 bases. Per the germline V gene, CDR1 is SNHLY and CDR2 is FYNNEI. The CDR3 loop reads CASSGLAGVSGELFF. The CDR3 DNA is TGTGCCAGCAGTGGGCTAGCGGGAGTGTCCGGGGAGCTGTTTTTT.

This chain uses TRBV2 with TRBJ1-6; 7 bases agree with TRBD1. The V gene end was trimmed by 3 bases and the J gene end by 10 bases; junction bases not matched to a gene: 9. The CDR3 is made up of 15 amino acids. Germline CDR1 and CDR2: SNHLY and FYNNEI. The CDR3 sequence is CASSEETGFESPLHF. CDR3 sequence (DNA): TGTGCCAGCAGTGAGGAGACAGGGTTTGAGTCACCCCTCCACTTT.

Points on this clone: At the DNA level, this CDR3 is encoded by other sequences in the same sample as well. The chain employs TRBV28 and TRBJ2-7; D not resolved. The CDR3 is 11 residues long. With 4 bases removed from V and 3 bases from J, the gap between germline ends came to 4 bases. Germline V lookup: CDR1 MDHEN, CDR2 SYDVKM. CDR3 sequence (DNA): TGTGCCAGCAGTTCGAGCTACGAGCAGTACTTC. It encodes CASSSSYEQYF.

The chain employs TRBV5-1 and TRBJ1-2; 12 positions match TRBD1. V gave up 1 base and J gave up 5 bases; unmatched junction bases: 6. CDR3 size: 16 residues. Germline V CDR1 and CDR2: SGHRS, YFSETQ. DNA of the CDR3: TGCGCCAGCAGCTTGTCCCCGGGACAGGGGGCTTATGGCTACACCTTC. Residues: CASSLSPGQGAYGYTF.

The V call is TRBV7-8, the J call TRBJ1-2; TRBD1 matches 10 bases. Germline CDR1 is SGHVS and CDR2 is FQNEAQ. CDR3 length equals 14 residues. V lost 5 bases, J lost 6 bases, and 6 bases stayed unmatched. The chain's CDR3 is CASSAGQGIDGYTF. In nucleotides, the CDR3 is TGTGCCAGCAGCGCGGGACAGGGGATCGATGGCTACACCTTC.

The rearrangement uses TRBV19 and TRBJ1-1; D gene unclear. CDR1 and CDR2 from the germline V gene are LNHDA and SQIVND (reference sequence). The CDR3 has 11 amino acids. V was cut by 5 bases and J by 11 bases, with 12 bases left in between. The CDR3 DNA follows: TGTGCCAGTAGTTCTATGGGCCGCGCTTTCTTT. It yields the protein CASSSMGRAFF.

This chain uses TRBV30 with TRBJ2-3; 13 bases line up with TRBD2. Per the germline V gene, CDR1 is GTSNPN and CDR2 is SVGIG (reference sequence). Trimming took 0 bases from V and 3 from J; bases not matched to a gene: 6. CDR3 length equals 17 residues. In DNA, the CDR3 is TGTGCCTGGAGTGTGGGAAGGACTAGCGGGAGTACAGATACGCAGTATTTT. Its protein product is CAWSVGRTSGSTDTQYF.